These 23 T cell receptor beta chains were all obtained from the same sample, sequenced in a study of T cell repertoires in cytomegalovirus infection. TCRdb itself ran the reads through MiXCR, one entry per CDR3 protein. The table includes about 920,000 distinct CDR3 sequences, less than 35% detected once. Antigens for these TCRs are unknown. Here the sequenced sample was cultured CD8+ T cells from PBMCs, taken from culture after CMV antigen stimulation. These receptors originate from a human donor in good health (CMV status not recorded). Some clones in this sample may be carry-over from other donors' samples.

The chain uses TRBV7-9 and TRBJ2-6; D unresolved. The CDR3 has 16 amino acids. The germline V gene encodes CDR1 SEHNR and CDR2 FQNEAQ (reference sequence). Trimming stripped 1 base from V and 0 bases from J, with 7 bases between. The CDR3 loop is CASSLGLRSGANVLTF. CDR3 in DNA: TGTGCCAGCAGCTTAGGACTTCGCTCTGGGGCCAACGTCCTGACTTTC.

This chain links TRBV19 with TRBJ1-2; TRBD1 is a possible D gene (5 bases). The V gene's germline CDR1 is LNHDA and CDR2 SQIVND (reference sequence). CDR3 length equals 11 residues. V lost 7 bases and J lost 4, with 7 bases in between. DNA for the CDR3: TGTGCCAGTAACACAGGCTATGGCTACACCTTC. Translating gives CASNTGYGYTF.

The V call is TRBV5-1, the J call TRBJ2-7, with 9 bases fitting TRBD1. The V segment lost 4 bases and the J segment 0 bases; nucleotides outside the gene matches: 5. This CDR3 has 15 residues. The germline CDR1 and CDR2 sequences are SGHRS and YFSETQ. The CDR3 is CASSQGTGSSYEQYV. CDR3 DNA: TGCGCCAGCAGCCAAGGGACAGGGAGCTCCTACGAGCAGTACGTC.

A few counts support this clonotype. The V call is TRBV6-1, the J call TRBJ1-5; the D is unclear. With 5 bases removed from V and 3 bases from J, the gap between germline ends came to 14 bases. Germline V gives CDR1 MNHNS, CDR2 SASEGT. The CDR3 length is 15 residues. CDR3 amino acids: CASSYGPSSNQPQHF. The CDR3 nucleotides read TGTGCCAGCAGTTACGGTCCCAGTTCCAATCAGCCCCAGCATTTT.

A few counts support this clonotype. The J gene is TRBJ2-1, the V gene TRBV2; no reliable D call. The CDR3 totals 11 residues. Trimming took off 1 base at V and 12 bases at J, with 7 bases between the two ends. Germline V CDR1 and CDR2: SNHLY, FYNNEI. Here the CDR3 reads CASSEGIAQFF. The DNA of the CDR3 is TGTGCCAGCAGTGAAGGGATTGCGCAGTTCTTC.

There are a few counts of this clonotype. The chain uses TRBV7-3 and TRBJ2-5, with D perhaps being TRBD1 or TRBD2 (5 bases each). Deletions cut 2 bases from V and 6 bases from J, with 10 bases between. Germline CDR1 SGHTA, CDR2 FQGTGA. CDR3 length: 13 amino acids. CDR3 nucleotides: TGTGCCAGCAGCTTAGGGGGAATGAAGACCCAGTACTTC. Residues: CASSLGGMKTQYF.

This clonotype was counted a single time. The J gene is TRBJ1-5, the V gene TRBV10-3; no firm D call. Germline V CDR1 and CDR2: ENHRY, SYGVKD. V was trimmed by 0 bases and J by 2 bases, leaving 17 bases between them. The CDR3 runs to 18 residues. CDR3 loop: CAISESSPHIRGNQPQHF. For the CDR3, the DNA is TGTGCCATCAGTGAGTCTAGCCCCCATATACGGGGCAATCAGCCCCAGCATTTT.

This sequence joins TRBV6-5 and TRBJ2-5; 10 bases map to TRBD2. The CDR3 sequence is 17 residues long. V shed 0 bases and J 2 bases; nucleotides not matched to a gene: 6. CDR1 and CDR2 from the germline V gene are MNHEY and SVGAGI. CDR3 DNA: TGTGCCAGCAGTTACTCGAGTAGCGGGGGGTCACAAGAGACCCAGTACTTC. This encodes CASSYSSSGGSQETQYF.

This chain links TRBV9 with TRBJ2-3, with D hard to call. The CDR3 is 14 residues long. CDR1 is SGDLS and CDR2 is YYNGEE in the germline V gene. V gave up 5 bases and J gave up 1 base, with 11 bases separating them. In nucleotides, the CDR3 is TGTGCCAGCAGAGCTGACGATCGCACAGATACGCAGTATTTT. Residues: CASRADDRTDTQYF.

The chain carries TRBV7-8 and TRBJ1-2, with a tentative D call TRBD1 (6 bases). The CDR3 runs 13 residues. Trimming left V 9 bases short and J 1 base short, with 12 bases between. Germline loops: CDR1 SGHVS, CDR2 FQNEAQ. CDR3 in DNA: TGTGCCAGTAGACGGGACATTAACTATGGCTACACCTTC. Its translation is CASRRDINYGYTF. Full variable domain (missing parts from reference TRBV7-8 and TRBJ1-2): GAGVSQSPRYKVAKRGQDVALRCDPISGHVSLFWYQQALGQGPEFLTYFQNEAQLDKSGLPSDRFFAERPEGSVSTLKIQRTQQEDSAVYLCASRRDINYGYTFGSGTRLTVV.

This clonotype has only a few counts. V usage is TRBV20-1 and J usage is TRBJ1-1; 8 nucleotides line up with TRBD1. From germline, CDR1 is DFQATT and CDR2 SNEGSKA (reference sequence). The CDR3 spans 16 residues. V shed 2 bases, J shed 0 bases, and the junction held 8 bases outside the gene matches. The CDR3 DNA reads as TGCAGTGCTAGACCTCAGGGGGCACTGATGAACACTGAAGCTTTCTTT. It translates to CSARPQGALMNTEAFF.

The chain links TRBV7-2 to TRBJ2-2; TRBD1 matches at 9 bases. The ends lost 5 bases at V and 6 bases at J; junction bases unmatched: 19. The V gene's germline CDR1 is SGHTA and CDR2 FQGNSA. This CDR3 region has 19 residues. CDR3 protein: CASSHVRDRVELTPGELFF. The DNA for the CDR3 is TGTGCCAGCAGCCACGTGCGGGACAGGGTTGAATTAACCCCCGGGGAGCTGTTTTTT.

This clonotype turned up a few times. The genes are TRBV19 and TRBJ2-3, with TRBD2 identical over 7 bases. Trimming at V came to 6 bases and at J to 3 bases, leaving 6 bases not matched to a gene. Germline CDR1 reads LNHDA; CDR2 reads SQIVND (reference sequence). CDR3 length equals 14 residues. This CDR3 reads CASRNLGGTDTQYF. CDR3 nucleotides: TGTGCCAGTAGGAACCTCGGGGGGACAGATACGCAGTATTTT.

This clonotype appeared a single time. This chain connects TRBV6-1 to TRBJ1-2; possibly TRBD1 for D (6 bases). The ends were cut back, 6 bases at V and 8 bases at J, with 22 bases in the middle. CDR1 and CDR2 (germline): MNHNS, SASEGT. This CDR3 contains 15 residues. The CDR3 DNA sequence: TGTGCCAGCAGCGAACCCTTTGTGGGGGCGAGAGGCTACACCTTC. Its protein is CASSEPFVGARGYTF.

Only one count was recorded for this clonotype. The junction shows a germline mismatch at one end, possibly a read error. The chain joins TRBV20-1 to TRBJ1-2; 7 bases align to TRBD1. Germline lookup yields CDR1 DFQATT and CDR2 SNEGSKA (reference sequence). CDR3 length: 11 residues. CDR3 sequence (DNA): TGCAGTGCTGGAGACAGGGATGGCTACACCTTC. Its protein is CSAGDRDGYTF.

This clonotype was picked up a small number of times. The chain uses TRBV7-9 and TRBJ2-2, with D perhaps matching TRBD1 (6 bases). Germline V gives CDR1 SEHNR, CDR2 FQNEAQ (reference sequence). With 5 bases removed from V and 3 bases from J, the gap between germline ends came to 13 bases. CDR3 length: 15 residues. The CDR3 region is CASSRQVPHTGELFF. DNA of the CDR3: TGTGCCAGCAGCAGACAGGTCCCCCACACCGGGGAGCTGTTTTTT.

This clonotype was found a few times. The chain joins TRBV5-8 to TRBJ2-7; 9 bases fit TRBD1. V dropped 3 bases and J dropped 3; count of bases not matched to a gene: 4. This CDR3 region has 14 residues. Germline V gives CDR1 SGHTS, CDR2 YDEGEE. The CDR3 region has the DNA TGTGCCAGCAGCTGGAAGGACAGGGGCTACGAGCAGTACGTC. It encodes CASSWKDRGYEQYV.

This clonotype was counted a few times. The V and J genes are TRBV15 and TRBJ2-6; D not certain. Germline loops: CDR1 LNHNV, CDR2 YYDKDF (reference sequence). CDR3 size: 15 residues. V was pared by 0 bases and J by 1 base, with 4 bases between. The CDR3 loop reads CATSRDESGANVLTF. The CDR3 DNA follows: TGTGCCACCAGCAGAGATGAGTCTGGGGCCAACGTCCTGACTTTC.

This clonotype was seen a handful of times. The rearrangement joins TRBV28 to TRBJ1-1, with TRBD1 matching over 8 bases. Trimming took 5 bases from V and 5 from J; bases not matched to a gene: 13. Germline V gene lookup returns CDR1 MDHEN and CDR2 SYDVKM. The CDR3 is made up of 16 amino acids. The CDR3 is CASSLAGTGWHTEAFF. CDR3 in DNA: TGTGCCAGCAGTCTCGCCGGGACAGGATGGCATACTGAAGCTTTCTTT.

The CDR3, as DNA: TGTGCCAGCAGGGATAGGGACACTTACATAGGGGCCCTCTATGGCTACACCTTC. Its translation is CASRDRDTYIGALYGYTF. The genes are TRBV6-6 and TRBJ1-2, with D perhaps TRBD1 (6 bases). Germline CDR1 reads MNHNY; CDR2 reads SVGAGI (reference sequence). V was shortened by 6 bases and J by 4 bases, with 27 bases between the two germline ends. The CDR3 consists of 18 residues.

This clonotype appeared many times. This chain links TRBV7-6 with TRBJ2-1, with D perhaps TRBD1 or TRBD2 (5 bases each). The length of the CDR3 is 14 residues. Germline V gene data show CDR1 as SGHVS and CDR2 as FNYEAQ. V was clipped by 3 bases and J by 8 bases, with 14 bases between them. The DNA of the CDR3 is TGTGCCAGCAGCTTTCGGGGTCCCAGGGATGAGCAGTTCTTC. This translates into CASSFRGPRDEQFF.

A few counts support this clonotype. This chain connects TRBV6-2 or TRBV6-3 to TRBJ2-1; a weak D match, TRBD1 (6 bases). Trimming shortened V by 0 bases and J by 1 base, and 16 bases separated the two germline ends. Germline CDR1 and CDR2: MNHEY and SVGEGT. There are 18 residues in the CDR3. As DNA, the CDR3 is TGTGCCAGCAGTTACTCTCCAGTTACAGGGTATTCCTACAATGAGCAGTTCTTC. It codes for CASSYSPVTGYSYNEQFF.

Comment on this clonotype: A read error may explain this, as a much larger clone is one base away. The DNA of the CDR3 is TGTACCAGCAGCTGGGACAGGGGGAACACTGAAGCTTTCTTT. Translation gives CTSSWDRGNTEAFF. The rearrangement uses TRBV5-4 and TRBJ1-1, with 10 positions matching TRBD1. The length of the CDR3 is 14 residues. Germline lookup yields CDR1 SGHNT and CDR2 YYREEE (reference sequence).